These 20 T cell receptor beta chains were all obtained from the same sample, sequenced in a study of PD-L1 blockade in urothelial cancer. Time point indicated: peripheral blood 6 weeks after treatment start. Assay: immunoSEQ multiplex PCR; the TCRdb copy retains only in-frame clones and omits some. The sample records about 130,000 clones, roughly 88% being singletons. The starting material was PBMCs, obtained around atezolizumab (anti-PD-L1) treatment. The receptors originated from a man aged 50 to 59 with urothelial cancer.

CDR3 DNA: TGTGCCAGCAGTTCCGGTTGGAGATCCTATGGCTACACCTTC. It yields the protein CASSSGWRSYGYTF. The chain joins TRBV28 to TRBJ1-2, with no clear D. The CDR3 is 14 residues long. Trimming left V 4 bases short and J 4 bases short, with 13 bases between. CDR1 is MDHEN, CDR2 SYDVKM, per germline.

The J gene is TRBJ2-3, the V gene TRBV2, with 9 bases lining up with TRBD2. Per the germline V gene, CDR1 is SNHLY and CDR2 is FYNNEI. This CDR3 has 16 amino acids. Trimming at V came to 5 bases and at J to 4 bases, leaving 10 bases not matched to a gene. The CDR3 protein is CASSPHSGRVADTQYF. CDR3 bases: TGTGCCAGCAGTCCCCATAGCGGGAGAGTGGCAGATACGCAGTATTTT. Based on the CDR3 plus reference TRBV2 and TRBJ2-3, the full variable domain is EPEVTQTPSHQVTQMGQEVILRCVPISNHLYFYWYRQILGQKVEFLVSFYNNEISEKSEIFDDQFSVERPDGSNFTLKIRSTKLEDSAMYFCASSPHSGRVADTQYFGPGTRLTVL.

The chain is built from TRBV9 and TRBJ2-1; the match to TRBD1 covers 9 bases. The CDR3 runs to 15 residues. CDR1 is SGDLS, CDR2 YYNGEE, per germline. V shed 4 bases and J 6 bases; nucleotides not matched to a gene: 8. CDR3 DNA sequence: TGTGCCAGCAGCACCCAGACAGGGGGTGCCAATGAGCAGTTCTTC. Amino acids: CASSTQTGGANEQFF.

Here the CDR3 reads CASSPLRPGEMADTQYF. The CDR3 DNA follows: TGTGCCAGCAGCCCCCTTAGACCCGGGGAAATGGCAGATACGCAGTATTTT. The chain couples TRBV5-6 to TRBJ2-3, with D perhaps matching TRBD2 (5 bases). Germline CDR1 and CDR2: SGHDT and YYEEEE. The V end lost 4 bases, the J end lost 4 bases, and 22 bases lay between the germline ends. The CDR3 length is 17 residues.

The chain recombines TRBV11-2 with TRBJ2-5, with 7 bases fitting TRBD2. Germline V gene lookup returns CDR1 SGHAT and CDR2 FQNNGV. Trimming at V came to 5 bases and at J to 4 bases, leaving 7 bases not matched to a gene. This CDR3 spans 14 amino acids. The CDR3 nucleotides are TGTGCCAGCAGCCCAAATGGGGGGGGAGAGACCCAGTACTTC. This sequence encodes CASSPNGGGETQYF.

J is TRBJ2-2 and V is TRBV7-6; 15 bases map to TRBD2. V gave up 4 bases and J gave up 7 bases; unmatched junction bases: 4. There are 16 residues in the CDR3. Per the germline V gene, CDR1 is SGHVS and CDR2 is FNYEAQ. CDR3 sequence (DNA): TGTGCCAGCAGCTCACCGGGACTAGCGGGAGGCGGGGAGCTGTTTTTT. Residues: CASSSPGLAGGGELFF.

This clone appeared a single time. The chain couples TRBV19 to TRBJ1-3; maybe TRBD1 (5 bases). Trimming took off 2 bases at V and 5 bases at J, with 10 bases between the two ends. Germline lookup yields CDR1 LNHDA and CDR2 SQIVND (reference sequence). The CDR3 runs to 14 residues. This chain's CDR3 is CASSIRGLRNTIYF. The CDR3 DNA is TGTGCCAGTAGTATACGGGGACTCCGAAACACCATATATTTT. Full variable domain (outside the CDR3, taken from reference TRBV19 and TRBJ1-3): DGGITQSPKYLFRKEGQNVTLSCEQNLNHDAMYWYRQDPGQGLRLIYYSQIVNDFQKGDIAEGYSVSREKKESFPLTVTSAQKNPTAFYLCASSIRGLRNTIYFGEGSWLTVV.

The chain carries TRBV5-1 and TRBJ2-1, with 9 nucleotides matching TRBD2. The J segment lost 0 bases and the V segment lost 7 bases, leaving 8 bases of the junction unmatched. CDR3 length: 16 amino acids. Germline CDR1 reads SGHRS; CDR2 reads YFSETQ. The CDR3 region is CASLETSGYSYNEQFF. For the CDR3, the DNA is TGCGCCAGCCTTGAAACTAGCGGGTACTCCTACAATGAGCAGTTCTTC.

This clone was counted between two and nine times. The chain has TRBV4-1 and TRBJ1-1, with a weak D call TRBD1 (5 bases). Trimming pared 7 bases from V and 1 base from J, leaving 13 bases between. The germline gives CDR1 MGHRA, CDR2 YSYEKL. The CDR3 has 14 residues. The CDR3 reads CASTRGSANTEAFF. For the CDR3, the DNA is TGCGCCAGCACCCGGGGGAGCGCGAACACTGAAGCTTTCTTT.

The J gene is TRBJ1-1, the V gene TRBV18; tentative D call: TRBD1 (5 bases). The length of the CDR3 is 13 residues. V was cut by 2 bases and J by 3 bases, with 7 bases left in between. The V gene's germline CDR1 is KGHSH and CDR2 LQKENI. CDR3 sequence (DNA): TGTGCCAGCTCACCAAGGGGTGACACTGAAGCTTTCTTT. This translates into CASSPRGDTEAFF.

The rearrangement links TRBV11-2 to TRBJ1-1; D uncertain. CDR1 and CDR2 from the germline V gene are SGHAT and FQNNGV. The CDR3 is 15 residues long. V lost 0 bases and J lost 5, with 13 bases in between. For the CDR3, the DNA is TGTGCCAGCAGCTTAGAACGGATGGGCGTAACTGAAGCTTTCTTT. Translated, it gives CASSLERMGVTEAFF.

The V call is TRBV28, the J call TRBJ1-5, with 7 bases that match TRBD1. This CDR3 region has 17 residues. The V segment lost 3 bases and the J segment 1 base; nucleotides outside the gene matches: 9. The V gene's germline CDR1 is MDHEN and CDR2 SYDVKM. Here the CDR3 DNA reads TGTGCCAGCAGTTTGCTCCCTCGACAGGGAAGCAATCAGCCCCAGCATTTT. Its translation: CASSLLPRQGSNQPQHF.

This chain joins TRBV19 and TRBJ2-1; D not certain. This CDR3 has 15 residues. The V and J ends lost 2 bases and 4 bases respectively, with 12 bases between them. CDR1 LNHDA and CDR2 SQIVND come from the germline V gene (reference sequence). Here the CDR3 reads CASSISSDTYNEQFF. The CDR3 DNA reads as TGTGCCAGTAGTATATCCAGCGATACATACAATGAGCAGTTCTTC.

The gene calls are TRBV10-2 and TRBJ2-7, with a tentative D call TRBD2 (5 bases). Germline CDR1 reads WSHSY; CDR2 reads SAAADI. Trimming left V 4 bases short and J 1 base short, with 11 bases between. The CDR3 has 14 amino acids. The CDR3 region is CASSVRGRSYEQYF. The CDR3 nucleotides are TGCGCCAGCAGTGTCCGGGGAAGGTCCTACGAGCAGTACTTC.

In DNA, the CDR3 is TGTGCCAGCAGCTCCGGGACAGGGGTGGAGACCCAGTACTTC. Translating it yields CASSSGTGVETQYF. This sequence joins TRBV28 and TRBJ2-5; 10 bases fit TRBD1. CDR1 is MDHEN, CDR2 SYDVKM, per germline. The CDR3 is 14 amino acids. The V segment lost 6 bases and the J segment 5 bases; nucleotides outside the gene matches: 6.

This chain links TRBV2 with TRBJ1-1, with D hard to call. The CDR3 has 15 amino acids. CDR1 and CDR2 (germline): SNHLY, FYNNEI. Trimming stripped 9 bases from V and 0 bases from J, with 17 bases between. CDR3 sequence: CARSPRPGVNTEAFF. As DNA, the CDR3 is TGTGCCAGGAGTCCCAGGCCGGGAGTGAACACTGAAGCTTTCTTT.

V and J are TRBV7-2 and TRBJ2-3; the D gene is possibly TRBD2 (5 bases). Germline CDR1 SGHTA, CDR2 FQGNSA. The CDR3 consists of 13 residues. CDR3 sequence (DNA): TGTGCGTCGAGGCTAGCTTTGGTAGATACGCAGTATTTT. This gives the protein CASRLALVDTQYF.

The chain couples TRBV18 to TRBJ1-1; D gene unclear. Looked up from germline, CDR1 is KGHSH and CDR2 is LQKENI. Deletions cut 2 bases from V and 0 bases from J, with 4 bases between. The CDR3 runs to 13 residues. The CDR3 DNA follows: TGTGCCAGCTCACCAGACATGAACACTGAAGCTTTCTTT. Its protein is CASSPDMNTEAFF.

The chain joins TRBV28 to TRBJ2-7, with D possibly TRBD2 on 5 matching bases. Germline V gene data show CDR1 as MDHEN and CDR2 as SYDVKM. V was cut by 8 bases and J by 4 bases, with 15 bases left in between. This CDR3 is built from 13 residues. The CDR3 reads CASLALGNYEQYF. As DNA, the CDR3 is TGTGCCAGCTTAGCGCTAGGGAATTACGAGCAGTACTTC.

This clone was detected once. The V call is TRBV2, the J call TRBJ2-7, with 10 bases matching TRBD1. The CDR3 totals 13 residues. The V segment lost 5 bases and the J segment 3 bases; nucleotides outside the gene matches: 1. Germline CDR1 SNHLY, CDR2 FYNNEI. The DNA for the CDR3 is TGTGCCAGCAGTCGGGACAGGGGCTACGAGCAGTACTTC. Amino acid sequence: CASSRDRGYEQYF.